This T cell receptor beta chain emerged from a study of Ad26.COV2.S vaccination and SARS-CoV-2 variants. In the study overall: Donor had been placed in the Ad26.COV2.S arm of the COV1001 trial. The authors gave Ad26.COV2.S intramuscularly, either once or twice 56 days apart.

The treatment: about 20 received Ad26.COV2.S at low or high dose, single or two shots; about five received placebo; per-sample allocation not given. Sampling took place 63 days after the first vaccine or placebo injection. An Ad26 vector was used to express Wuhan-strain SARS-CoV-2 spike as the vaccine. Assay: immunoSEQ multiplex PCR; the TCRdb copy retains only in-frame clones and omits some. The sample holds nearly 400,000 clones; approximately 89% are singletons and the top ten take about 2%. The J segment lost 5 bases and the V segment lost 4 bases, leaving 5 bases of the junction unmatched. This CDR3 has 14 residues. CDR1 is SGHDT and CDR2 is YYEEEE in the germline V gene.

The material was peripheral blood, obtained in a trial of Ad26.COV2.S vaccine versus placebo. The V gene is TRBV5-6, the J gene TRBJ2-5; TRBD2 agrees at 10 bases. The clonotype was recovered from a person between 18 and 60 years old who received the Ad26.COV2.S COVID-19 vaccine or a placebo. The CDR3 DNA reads TGTGCCAGCAGCCTCGATAGCGGGAGGGAGACCCAGTACTTC. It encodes CASSLDSGRETQYF.